This is a list of T cell receptor beta chains from one sample in a study of blood T cells in healthy people across ages. MiXCR, applied by TCRdb to the 5' RACE reads, yields one record per CDR3 protein. Here the sample spans approximately 1,100,000 distinct CDR3 sequences, less than 50% being singletons. The sequencing input was blood. The receptor set was obtained from a woman between 55 and 75 years old in good health. Each CDR3 is given with its conserved first and last residue. A D gene is named only where the DNA matches it firmly. Clone size is shown for a subset of rows, as once, few, many or a class of expanded clone.

>TRBV3-1|TRBD2|15|once|TRBJ2-7
TGTGCCAGCAGCCCAGGGACTAGCGGACACTACGAGCAGTACTTC
CASSPGTSGHYEQYF
>TRBV11-2|.|12|.|TRBJ2-5
TGCACTACGGGGTCCATAGGAGGGGGCCAGTACTTC
CTTGSIGGGQYF
>TRBV18|.|13|.|TRBJ2-5
TGTGCCAGCTCTAACAGGATCCAAGAGACCCAGTACTTC
CASSNRIQETQYF
>TRBV6-2/TRBV6-3|TRBD2|18|few|TRBJ2-3
TGTGCCAGCAGTTACGGCAGCGGGAGGCCCTCTAGCACAGATACGCAGTATTTT
CASSYGSGRPSSTDTQYF
>TRBV20-1|.|19|.|TRBJ2-1
TGCAGTGCTAGCGGACTAGCGGGACAGGGGGACCTGGTCTACAATGAGCAGTTCTTC
CSASGLAGQGDLVYNEQFF
>TRBV7-2|.|15|few|TRBJ2-3
TGTGCCAGCAGCTCGACCCCCGGCCGCACAGATACGCAGTATTTT
CASSSTPGRTDTQYF
>TRBV2|.|12|.|TRBJ2-1
TGTGCCAGCATGGTTGGGGACGGTGAGCAGTTCTTC
CASMVGDGEQFF
>TRBV27|TRBD1|12|few|TRBJ2-7
TGTGCCAGCTGGGACAGTACCTACGAGCAGTACTTC
CASWDSTYEQYF
>TRBV11-2|.|16|.|TRBJ2-3
TGTGCCAGCAGCTCCCCCACTCGCGGGACCACAGATACGCAGTATTTT
CASSSPTRGTTDTQYF
>TRBV28|.|12|.|TRBJ2-7
TGTGCCAGCAGCTCTCTATGGGACGAGCAGTACTTC
CASSSLWDEQYF
>TRBV6-6|.|14|.|TRBJ2-1
TGTGCCAGCAGTTACTCGACTGGGGGCGATGAGCAGTTCTTC
CASSYSTGGDEQFF
>TRBV12-3/TRBV12-4|.|13|.|TRBJ1-1
TGTGCCAGCAGTTGGGGGGCGAACACTGAAGCTTTCTTT
CASSWGANTEAFF
>TRBV6-1|.|13|.|TRBJ2-7
TGTGCCAGCAGTGAATTGATAGCCTACGAGCAGTACTTC
CASSELIAYEQYF
>TRBV3-1|.|14|few|TRBJ2-7
TGTGCCAGCAGCCCCTTCGGCGGGGCCTACGAGCAGTACTTC
CASSPFGGAYEQYF
>TRBV27|.|16|.|TRBJ1-4
TGTGCCAGCAGTTTATACAGCCGGGGGACTAATGAAAAACTGTTTTTT
CASSLYSRGTNEKLFF
>TRBV7-9|.|11|.|TRBJ1-2
TGTGCCAGCAGCTTCCCCGGAAGCTACACCTTC
CASSFPGSYTF
>TRBV6-5|TRBD1|14|.|TRBJ2-7
TGTGCCAGCAGTTACTTGGGACAGGCCTACGAGCAGTACTTC
CASSYLGQAYEQYF
>TRBV7-3|.|15|few|TRBJ2-5
TGTGCCAGCAGCTTAAGTATCGGCGGAGGGGAGACCCAGTACTTC
CASSLSIGGGETQYF
>TRBV4-1|TRBD2|21|few|TRBJ2-5
TGCGCCAGCAGCCAAGGGGAAGGGCTTCGAGGACTAGCGGGAACCGAAGAGACCCAGTACTTC
CASSQGEGLRGLAGTEETQYF
>TRBV12-3/TRBV12-4|TRBD1|15|.|TRBJ2-1
TGTGCCAGCACCTCGGGACAGGGCCCCAGGCATGAGCAGTTCTTC
CASTSGQGPRHEQFF
>TRBV20-1|.|15|few|TRBJ2-5
TGCAGTGCTAGAGATCGGGCAGGGGAGCTGGAGACCCAGTACTTC
CSARDRAGELETQYF
>TRBV20-1|TRBD2|15|once|TRBJ2-7
TGCAGTGCTCCTGACCTGACTAGCGGGAGCTACGAGCAGTACTTC
CSAPDLTSGSYEQYF
>TRBV28|.|14|.|TRBJ2-7
TGTGCCAGCAGTTTCCAGGGGCTTCCCTACGAGCAGTACTTC
CASSFQGLPYEQYF
>TRBV10-3|TRBD1|17|.|TRBJ2-5
TGTGCCATCAGTGATGCCTGGACAGGGAGGTTGGGAGAGACCCAGTACTTC
CAISDAWTGRLGETQYF
>TRBV20-1|TRBD2|16|once|TRBJ2-3
TGCAGTGCTAGTCCGGCTAGCGGGAGCTCCACAGATACGCAGTATTTT
CSASPASGSSTDTQYF
>TRBV30|TRBD2|14|.|TRBJ2-3
TGTGCCGGTCAGGGAGGGAGTGGAACAGATACGCAGTATTTT
CAGQGGSGTDTQYF
>TRBV5-1|TRBD1|14|.|TRBJ2-5
TGCGCCTGCAGTCCTTCGGACAGGAGAGAGACCCAGTACTTC
CACSPSDRRETQYF
>TRBV7-9|.|15|.|TRBJ1-1
TGTGCCAGCAGCCGAAGCCCCAGGGGTTCCACTGAAGCTTTCTTT
CASSRSPRGSTEAFF
>TRBV29-1|.|14|few|TRBJ2-6
TGCAGCGTTGATTGGGGGTCTGGGGCCAACGTCCTGACTTTC
CSVDWGSGANVLTF
>TRBV20-1|.|16|.|TRBJ1-5
TGCAGTGCTAGACAACAGGGAGGAGGTGGTAATCAGCCCCAGCATTTT
CSARQQGGGGNQPQHF
>TRBV27|TRBD1|15|.|TRBJ2-7
TGTGCCAGCAGGACATTAAGGGGGCTGCCCTACGAGCAGTACTTC
CASRTLRGLPYEQYF
>TRBV27|TRBD2|17|once|TRBJ2-3
TGTGCCAGCAGTCTCCCGGGGGGAGGGATTGGGGCAGATACGCAGTATTTT
CASSLPGGGIGADTQYF
>TRBV27|.|14|.|TRBJ2-5
TGTGCCAGCAGTCCCCAGGAGCCGCAAGAGACCCAGTACTTC
CASSPQEPQETQYF
>TRBV27|TRBD1|18|.|TRBJ1-2
TGTGCCAGCAGTTTAAATTTCTTCGGGGGGACAGGGGGCTCTGGCTACACCTTC
CASSLNFFGGTGGSGYTF
>TRBV7-8|.|14|.|TRBJ2-7
TGTGCCAGCAGCACCCTGGGAGGAGCCTACGAGCAGTACTTC
CASSTLGGAYEQYF
>TRBV27|TRBD1|14|.|TRBJ2-1
TGTGCCAGCCTTCGGACAGGGATCTACAATGAGCAGTTCTTC
CASLRTGIYNEQFF
>TRBV4-1|TRBD2|15|few|TRBJ2-7
TGCGCCAGCAGCCCTGGAGCGGGAGCGTCCTACGAGCAGTACTTC
CASSPGAGASYEQYF
>TRBV28|.|15|.|TRBJ1-1
TGTGCCAGCGTTTCCCCCACAGTAGGAGGCACTGAAGCTTTCTTT
CASVSPTVGGTEAFF
>TRBV20-1|.|13|.|TRBJ2-5
TGCAGCGCTAGAGACCCAGGGAGGAAGACCCAGTACTTC
CSARDPGRKTQYF
>TRBV7-8|.|15|.|TRBJ2-6
TGTGCCGGCAGCTTTCCGGGGAACGGGGCCAACGTCCTGACTTTC
CAGSFPGNGANVLTF
>TRBV10-1|.|13|few|TRBJ2-2
TGCGCCAGCTCGACTTCTGGGACCGGGGAGCTGTTTTTT
CASSTSGTGELFF
>TRBV20-1|TRBD2|18|.|TRBJ2-3
TGCAGTGCTAGAGACATAAACAGGAGCGGGATAGTGACAGATACGCAGTATTTT
CSARDINRSGIVTDTQYF
>TRBV27|.|13|.|TRBJ2-5
TGTGCCAGCCAAGCGACAGTACAAGAGACCCGGTACTTC
CASQATVQETRYF
>TRBV7-9|.|14|few|TRBJ1-2
TGTGCCAGCAGCTGGTTTGGGCGGGGAGAGGGCTACACCTTC
CASSWFGRGEGYTF
>TRBV2|.|18|.|TRBJ2-2
TGTGCCAGCAGTTCGAGGCTCCGAGTGGGGGCGAACACCGGGGAGCTGTTTTTT
CASSSRLRVGANTGELFF
>TRBV2|TRBD1|14|few|TRBJ1-2
TGTGCCAGCAGCGAAGGACAGGGCGGCTATGGCTACACCTTC
CASSEGQGGYGYTF
>TRBV12-3/TRBV12-4|TRBD1|15|.|TRBJ2-7
TGTGCCAGCAGCAAGGACAGGCCTTGGTCCTACGAGCAGTACTTC
CASSKDRPWSYEQYF
>TRBV7-8|.|16|.|TRBJ1-1
TGTGCCAGCAGCTTCCCTAGGCAGGAGGTGAACACTGAAGCTTTCTTT
CASSFPRQEVNTEAFF
>TRBV15|.|14|few|TRBJ2-7
TGTGCCACCGCCTTAGGGGGAGTCTCCTACGAGCAGTACTTC
CATALGGVSYEQYF
>TRBV6-1|TRBD1|14|.|TRBJ2-7
TGTGCCAGCAATCCGGACAGGGAAATTGGCGAGCAGTACTTC
CASNPDREIGEQYF
>TRBV7-8|.|14|.|TRBJ2-7
TGTACCAGCAGTAAGTACAGGGAAAGCTACGAGCAGTACTTC
CTSSKYRESYEQYF
>TRBV11-2|.|16|few|TRBJ2-5
TGTGCCAGCAGCTTAGATCGCGGGATGGGCCAAGAGACCCAGTACTTC
CASSLDRGMGQETQYF